The 20 T cell receptor beta chains in this list originate from one sample, sequenced in a study of cytomegalovirus exposure and HLA in healthy donors. PCR was performed using 60 Vbeta and 13 Jbeta primers. Sequenced by immunoSEQ multiplex PCR; TCRdb stores in-frame clones only, minus some. The sample carries more than 85,000 clones, about 80% recorded once. The sequenced material came from PBMCs. These receptors were taken from a man aged 35-49 years in good health and CMV-seropositive.

A remark on this clone: Germline is not matched at one junction end, which may reflect a read error. The rearrangement links TRBV2 to TRBJ1-4; D remains unclear. The CDR3 sequence is 13 residues long. Germline loops: CDR1 SNHLY, CDR2 FYNNEI. Here the CDR3 reads CASASGTNAKLFF. The CDR3 nucleotides read TGTGCCAGCGCATCAGGTACAAATGCAAAACTGTTTTTT. Complete variable domain (other parts from reference TRBV2 and TRBJ1-4): EPEVTQTPSHQVTQMGQEVILRCVPISNHLYFYWYRQILGQKVEFLVSFYNNEISEKSEIFDDQFSVERPDGSNFTLKIRSTKLEDSAMYFCASASGTNAKLFFGSGTQLSVL.

CDR3 in DNA: TGTGCCAGCAGTTTATTGGGCACCCTCTACGAGCAGTACTTC. It encodes CASSLLGTLYEQYF. The V and J genes are TRBV28 and TRBJ2-7; no reliable D call. CDR1 and CDR2 (germline): MDHEN, SYDVKM. The V and J ends lost 1 base and 3 bases respectively, with 10 bases between them. The length of the CDR3 is 14 residues.

V and J are TRBV28 and TRBJ2-7; 10 nucleotides agree with TRBD1. The V and J ends lost 2 bases and 2 bases, in that order; junction bases with no gene match: 6. This CDR3 is 16 amino acids long. Germline-derived CDR1 and CDR2 are MDHEN and SYDVKM. The CDR3 reads CASSLGPGQGTYEQYF. CDR3 in DNA: TGTGCCAGCAGTTTAGGACCGGGACAGGGGACCTACGAGCAGTACTTC.

The rearrangement links TRBV5-8 to TRBJ2-7; 8 positions agree with TRBD1. The J segment lost 0 bases and the V segment lost 2 bases, leaving 10 bases of the junction unmatched. Germline V gene lookup returns CDR1 SGHTS and CDR2 YDEGEE. The CDR3 contains 17 residues. The CDR3 reads CASSFRTGPPSSYEQYF. For the CDR3, the DNA is TGTGCCAGCAGCTTCCGGACAGGGCCCCCCAGCTCCTACGAGCAGTACTTC.

V usage is TRBV4-2 and J usage is TRBJ2-7, with 7 bases that match TRBD1. CDR1 is LGHNA, CDR2 YNFKEQ, per germline. The V gene end was trimmed by 1 base and the J gene end by 3 bases; junction bases not matched to a gene: 6. This CDR3 has 15 amino acids. The CDR3 DNA follows: TGTGCCAGCAGCCAAGGAGGGACAGCATTCTACGAGCAGTACTTC. Protein sequence: CASSQGGTAFYEQYF.

The rearrangement joins TRBV14 to TRBJ1-1; 8 nucleotides align to TRBD1. CDR3 size: 15 residues. CDR1 and CDR2 (germline): SGHDN, FVKESK. V gave up 0 bases and J gave up 4 bases; unmatched junction bases: 4. In DNA, the CDR3 is TGTGCCAGCAGCCAAGACGACAGGGGTTGCACTGAAGCTTTCTTT. Its protein product is CASSQDDRGCTEAFF.

In DNA, the CDR3 is TGCGCCAGCAGCGGAGACAGGTTGAACTATGGCTACACCTTC. This codes for CASSGDRLNYGYTF. The genes are TRBV5-1 and TRBJ1-2; D possibly corresponds to TRBD1 (6 bases). The CDR3 length is 14 residues. The V end was cut by 4 bases, the J end by 2 bases, with 12 bases between. The V gene's germline CDR1 is SGHRS and CDR2 YFSETQ.

The chain combines TRBV5-1 with TRBJ2-7; TRBD1 matches 8 bases. Trimming removed 5 bases from V and 0 bases from J; junction bases left unmatched: 10. The CDR3 totals 16 residues. CDR1 SGHRS and CDR2 YFSETQ come from the germline V gene. DNA for the CDR3: TGCGCCAGCAGACTATTCGCCGGGACAGGCTCCTACGAGCAGTACTTC. Translated, it gives CASRLFAGTGSYEQYF.

This clone came up a few times. The chain joins TRBV7-3 to TRBJ2-1; 8 bases fit TRBD2. The CDR3 has 15 amino acids. Germline CDR1 SGHTA, CDR2 FQGTGA. V dropped 5 bases and J dropped 2; count of bases not matched to a gene: 5. The CDR3 here is CASSRGGSAYNEQFF. In nucleotides, the CDR3 is TGTGCCAGCAGCCGGGGGGGTTCCGCCTACAATGAGCAGTTCTTC.

The chain employs TRBV6-6 and TRBJ2-3, with D perhaps matching TRBD2 (7 bases). Germline V gene sequence: CDR1 MNHNY, CDR2 SVGAGI (reference sequence). The V end lost 5 bases, the J end lost 0 bases, and 9 bases lay between the germline ends. This CDR3 is built from 14 residues. The CDR3 reads CASSKGGSTDTQYF. The CDR3 DNA follows: TGTGCCAGCAGTAAGGGGGGGAGCACAGATACGCAGTATTTT.

This sequence joins TRBV4-2 and TRBJ1-6, with 7 bases lining up with TRBD1. J gave up 9 bases and V 1 base, and 12 bases lay outside the gene matches. In germline, CDR1 is LGHNA, CDR2 YNFKEQ. This CDR3 has 17 amino acids. CDR3 in amino acids: CASSQVGSEGASSPLHF. The CDR3 DNA sequence: TGTGCCAGCAGCCAAGTGGGCTCGGAGGGGGCCAGTTCACCCCTCCACTTT.

This clone is a singleton in its sample. CDR3 coding DNA: TGTGCCAGCATGGGACTCTTAATGAACACTGAAGCTTTCTTT. It is translated as CASMGLLMNTEAFF. The rearrangement links TRBV6-1 to TRBJ1-1; TRBD1 is a possible D gene (5 bases). This CDR3 has 14 amino acids. V lost 7 bases to trimming and J lost 0 bases, with 12 bases between them. Germline-derived CDR1 and CDR2 are MNHNS and SASEGT.

The chain recombines TRBV9 with TRBJ2-2; 9 positions match TRBD2. Germline loops: CDR1 SGDLS, CDR2 YYNGEE. The CDR3 length is 19 residues. J was trimmed by 1 base and V by 0 bases; bases with no gene match: 10. CDR3 region: CASSVGFAGGPLNTGELFF. CDR3 coding DNA: TGTGCCAGCAGCGTAGGCTTTGCGGGAGGGCCATTGAACACCGGGGAGCTGTTTTTT. The full variable domain, rest sourced from reference TRBV9 and TRBJ2-2, is DSGVTQTPKHLITATGQRVTLRCSPRSGDLSVYWYQQSLDQGLQFLIQYYNGEERAKGNILERFSAQQFPDLHSELNLSSLELGDSALYFCASSVGFAGGPLNTGELFFGEGSRLTVL.

This clone was detected only once. The chain recombines TRBV28 with TRBJ2-2; no definite D call. The ends were cut back, 6 bases at V and 9 bases at J, with 17 bases in the middle. Germline CDR1 reads MDHEN; CDR2 reads SYDVKM. There are 14 residues in the CDR3. The CDR3 DNA reads TGTGCCAGCAGCCCCGTGCCCCGCGGCAGGGAGCTGTTTTTT. This sequence encodes CASSPVPRGRELFF.

The chain recombines TRBV28 with TRBJ1-5; 8 bases are shared with TRBD1. CDR1 and CDR2 (germline): MDHEN, SYDVKM. Losses at the gene ends were 3 bases for V and 4 bases for J; bases not matched to a gene: 14. The CDR3 spans 18 residues. The CDR3 region is CASSFSPGQVALNQPQHF. CDR3 DNA: TGTGCCAGCAGTTTCTCCCCGGGACAGGTAGCGTTGAATCAGCCCCAGCATTTT.

The V call is TRBV9, the J call TRBJ1-2, with D possibly TRBD1 on 6 matching bases. The germline V and J ends were trimmed by 4 bases and 8 bases, with 18 bases remaining between them. Looked up from germline, CDR1 is SGDLS and CDR2 is YYNGEE. This CDR3 has 14 amino acids. The CDR3 here is CASSTRGPFGGYTF. The CDR3 DNA reads as TGTGCCAGCAGCACCAGGGGCCCCTTTGGAGGCTACACCTTC.

V usage is TRBV5-1 and J usage is TRBJ2-4; perhaps TRBD2 as D (6 bases). Trimming took off 2 bases at V and 3 bases at J, with 9 bases between the two ends. The CDR3 is 14 residues long. Germline V gives CDR1 SGHRS, CDR2 YFSETQ. The CDR3 bases are TGCGCCAGCAGCTTAGTTAGCGGCAAAAACATTCAGTACTTC. This encodes CASSLVSGKNIQYF.

The chain joins TRBV27 to TRBJ2-3; D not certain. Germline CDR1 and CDR2: MNHEY and SMNVEV (reference sequence). Deletions cut 3 bases from V and 6 bases from J, with 7 bases between. This CDR3 contains 12 residues. The CDR3 sequence: CASSFLGDTQYF. The CDR3 bases are TGTGCCAGCAGTTTTCTCGGGGATACGCAGTATTTT.

In its sample, this clone was seen a few times. The V gene is TRBV27, the J gene TRBJ2-1, with 13 bases aligning to TRBD2. V shed 5 bases, J shed 9 bases, and the junction held 4 bases outside the gene matches. The CDR3 is 14 residues long. From germline, CDR1 is MNHEY and CDR2 SMNVEV (reference sequence). The CDR3 DNA is TGTGCCAGCAGTCCTGGGACTAGCGGGATTGAGCAGTTCTTC. Protein sequence: CASSPGTSGIEQFF.

The chain uses TRBV6-6 and TRBJ1-6; 9 nucleotides align to TRBD1. There are 14 residues in the CDR3. CDR1 MNHNY and CDR2 SVGAGI come from the germline V gene (reference sequence). The junction had 4 bases not matched to a gene; V was cut back by 4 bases and J by 9 bases. The CDR3 bases are TGTGCCAGCAGTTCCAGGGACAGGGCTTCACCCCTCCACTTT. This gives the protein CASSSRDRASPLHF.